This entry is about one TCR beta chain. Antigen specificity is unknown. The trim removed 4 bases at V and 9 bases at J, leaving 10 bases unmatched. The CDR3 has 14 amino acids. The V gene's germline CDR1 is SGHNT and CDR2 YYREEE (reference sequence). The sample comes from a study of cytomegalovirus exposure and HLA in healthy donors. PCR involved 60 Vbeta and 13 Jbeta primers. Produced via immunoSEQ multiplex PCR; TCRdb's table is partial and in-frame only. The table records some 99,000 clones, 73% of them present only once. Study-level points and caveats: An analysis that came later showed most CMV-associated TCR beta chains appearing HLA-restricted. Published work reported that the classifier diagnosed cytomegalovirus status with high specificity and sensitivity.

Sequences were obtained from PBMCs. The chain joins TRBV5-4 to TRBJ2-1; 7 bases line up with TRBD1. The sequence derives from a middle-aged man in good health and CMV-seronegative. As DNA, the CDR3 is TGTGCCAGCAGCGGCCCTGGGACAGAGGGTGAGCAGTTCTTC. Translating it yields CASSGPGTEGEQFF.